The T cell receptor (beta chain) under discussion was sequenced for a study of identical twins. General study results and limits: The abundant beta clonotypes from cord blood had fewer insertions, and memory repertoires had none of this. Out-of-frame TCR alpha sharing in monozygotic twins exceeded recombination model predictions.

Per germline, CDR1 SGHRS and CDR2 YFSETQ. Trimming cost V 0 bases and J 6 bases, with 12 bases left between them. This CDR3 comprises 14 residues. This clonotype occurred many times. Its antigen is not known. With template switching, a universal primer site was added, and the cDNA carried unique molecular identifiers. Each CDR3 protein is one row after TCRdb ran MiXCR on the 5' RACE reads. The data hold fewer than 800,000 distinct CDR3 sequences, with about 7.6% observed a single time. The same specimen was also included in a second study, on yellow fever vaccine responses in identical twins. That study reports: Reports say the vaccine T cell response in twins looked partly convergent and partly personalized.

The origin of this receptor is a woman under 30 in good health. V gene TRBV5-1 combines with J gene TRBJ1-1; a possible D gene is TRBD1 (5 bases). The sequenced material came from PBMCs. As DNA, the CDR3 is TGCGCCAGCAGCTTGGGACAGTTCCTCGCTGAAGCTTTCTTT. Amino acids: CASSLGQFLAEAFF.